This T cell receptor (beta chain) is drawn from a study of T cells in Graves' hyperthyroidism and ophthalmopathy. For the study at large: Once the initial diagnosis was made, peripheral blood was obtained before any treatment. Findings of the study overall: Onset of ophthalmopathy came a median approximately 6 months after the model predicted it.

The germline V and J ends were trimmed by 0 bases and 6 bases, with 13 bases remaining between them. Germline V CDR1 and CDR2: SGHRS, YFSETQ. The CDR3 spans 14 residues. This clonotype was seen many times. Its target is not known. Disease lasting under 3 months, a NOSPECS grade of at least 4, and a Clinical Activity Score of at least 3 were features of the ophthalmopathy patients. The TCR beta CDR3 regions underwent amplification using RNA transcripts as the source. Primed by the HTBI set, a first-round RT-PCR was run on the TCR CDR3. One entry per CDR3 protein, called by TCRdb with MiXCR from the multiplex PCR reads. This sample carries under 350,000 distinct CDR3 sequences, 17% of them seen once, and the ten largest clones take roughly 50%.

The chain is built from TRBV5-1 and TRBJ2-7, with TRBD1 as a possible D gene (6 bases). Sequenced: blood. The TCR originated in a woman aged 60-75 years with Graves' ophthalmopathy. DNA of the CDR3: TGCGCCAGCAGCTTGGCGCCGGTCAGGGGCGAGCAGTACTTC. Its protein product is CASSLAPVRGEQYF.